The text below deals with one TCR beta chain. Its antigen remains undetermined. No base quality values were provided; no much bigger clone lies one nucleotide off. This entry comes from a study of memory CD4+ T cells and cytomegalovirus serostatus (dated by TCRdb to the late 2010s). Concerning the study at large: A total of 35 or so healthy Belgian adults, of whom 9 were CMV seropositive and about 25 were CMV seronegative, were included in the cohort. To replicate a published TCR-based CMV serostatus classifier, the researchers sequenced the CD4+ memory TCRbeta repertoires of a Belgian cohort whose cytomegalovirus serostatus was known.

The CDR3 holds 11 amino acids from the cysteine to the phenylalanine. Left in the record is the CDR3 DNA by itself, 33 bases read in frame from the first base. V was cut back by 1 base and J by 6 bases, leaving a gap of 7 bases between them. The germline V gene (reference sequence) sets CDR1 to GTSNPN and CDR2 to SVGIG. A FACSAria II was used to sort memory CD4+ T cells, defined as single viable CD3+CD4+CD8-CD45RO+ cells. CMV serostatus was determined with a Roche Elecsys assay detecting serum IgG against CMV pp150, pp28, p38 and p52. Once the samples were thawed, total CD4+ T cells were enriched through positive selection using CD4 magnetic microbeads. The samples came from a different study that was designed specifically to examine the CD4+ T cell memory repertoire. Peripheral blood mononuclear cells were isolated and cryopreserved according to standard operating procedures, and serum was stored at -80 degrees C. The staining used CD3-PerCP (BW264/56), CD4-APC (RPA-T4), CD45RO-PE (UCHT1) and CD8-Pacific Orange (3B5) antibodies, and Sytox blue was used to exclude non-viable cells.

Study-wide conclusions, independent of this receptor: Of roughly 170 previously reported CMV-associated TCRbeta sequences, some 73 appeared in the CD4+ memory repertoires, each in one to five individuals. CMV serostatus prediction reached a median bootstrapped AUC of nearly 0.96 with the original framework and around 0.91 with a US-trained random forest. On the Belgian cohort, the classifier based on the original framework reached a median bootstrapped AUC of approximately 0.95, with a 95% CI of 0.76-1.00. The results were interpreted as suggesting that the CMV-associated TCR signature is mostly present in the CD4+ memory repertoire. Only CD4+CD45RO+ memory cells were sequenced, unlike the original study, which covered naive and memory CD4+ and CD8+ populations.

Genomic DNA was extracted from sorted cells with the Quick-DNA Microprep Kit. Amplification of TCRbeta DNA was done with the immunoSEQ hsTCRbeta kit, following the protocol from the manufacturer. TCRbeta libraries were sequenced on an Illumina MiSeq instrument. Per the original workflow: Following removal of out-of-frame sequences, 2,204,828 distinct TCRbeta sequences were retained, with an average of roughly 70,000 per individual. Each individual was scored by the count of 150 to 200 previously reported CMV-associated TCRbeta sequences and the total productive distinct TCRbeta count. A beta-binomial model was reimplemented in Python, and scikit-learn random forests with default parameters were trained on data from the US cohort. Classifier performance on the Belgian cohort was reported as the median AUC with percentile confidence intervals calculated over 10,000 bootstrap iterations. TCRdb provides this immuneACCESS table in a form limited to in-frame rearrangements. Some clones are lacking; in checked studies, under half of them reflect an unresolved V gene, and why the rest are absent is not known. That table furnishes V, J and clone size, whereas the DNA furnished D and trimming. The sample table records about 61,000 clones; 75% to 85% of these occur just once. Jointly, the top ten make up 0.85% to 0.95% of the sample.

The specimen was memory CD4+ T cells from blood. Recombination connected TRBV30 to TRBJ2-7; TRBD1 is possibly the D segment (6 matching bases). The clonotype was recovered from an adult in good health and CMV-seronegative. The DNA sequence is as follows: TGTGCCTGGAGTGAGACAGGCGAGCAGTACTTC. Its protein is CAWSETGEQYF.